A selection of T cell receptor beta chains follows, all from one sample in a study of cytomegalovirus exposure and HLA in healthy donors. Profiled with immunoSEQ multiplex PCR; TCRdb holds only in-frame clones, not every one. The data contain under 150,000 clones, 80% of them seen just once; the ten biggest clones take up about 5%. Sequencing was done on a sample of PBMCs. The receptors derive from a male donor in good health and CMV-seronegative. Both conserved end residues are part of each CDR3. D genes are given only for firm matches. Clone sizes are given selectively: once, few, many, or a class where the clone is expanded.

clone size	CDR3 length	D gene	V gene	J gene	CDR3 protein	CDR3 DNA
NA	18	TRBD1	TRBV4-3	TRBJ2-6	CASSLFDRALSGANVLTF	TGCGCCAGCAGCCTATTCGACAGGGCCCTCTCTGGGGCCAACGTCCTGACTTTC
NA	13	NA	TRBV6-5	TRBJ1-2	CASSPRTGYGYTF	TGTGCCAGCAGTCCTCGGACTGGGTATGGCTACACCTTC
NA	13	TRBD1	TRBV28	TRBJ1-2	CATDPGLRGGYTF	TGTGCCACCGACCCAGGACTCAGGGGGGGCTACACCTTC
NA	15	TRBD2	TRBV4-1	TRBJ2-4	CASSQLAGGLGIQYF	TGCGCCAGCAGCCAGCTAGCGGGGGGTTTAGGAATTCAGTACTTC
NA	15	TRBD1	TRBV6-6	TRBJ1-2	CASSLTGQGARGYTF	TGTGCCAGCAGTTTGACGGGACAGGGGGCGCGGGGCTACACCTTC
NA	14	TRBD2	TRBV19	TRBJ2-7	CASSIAGGPYEQYF	TGTGCCAGTAGTATAGCGGGGGGGCCCTACGAGCAGTACTTC
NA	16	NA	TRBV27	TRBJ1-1	CASSFLLQGRGTEAFF	TGTGCCAGCAGTTTTTTGCTTCAGGGCAGAGGAACTGAAGCTTTCTTT
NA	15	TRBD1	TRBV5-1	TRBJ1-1	CASSFLPGDSTEAFF	TGCGCCAGCAGCTTTCTGCCGGGGGACAGCACTGAAGCTTTCTTT
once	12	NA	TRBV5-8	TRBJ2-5	CASSLAAETQYF	TGTGCCAGCAGCTTGGCCGCGGAGACCCAGTACTTC
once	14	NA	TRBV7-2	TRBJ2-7	CASSLSRQTYEQYF	TGTGCCAGCAGCTTATCCCGACAGACCTACGAGCAGTACTTC
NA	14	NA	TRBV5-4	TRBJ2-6	CASSGIMGANVLTF	TGTGCCAGCAGCGGCATCATGGGGGCCAACGTCCTGACTTTC
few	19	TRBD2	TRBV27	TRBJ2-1	CASSFLLTSGDYSYNEQFF	TGTGCCAGCAGTTTCCTACTGACTAGCGGGGATTACTCCTACAATGAGCAGTTCTTC
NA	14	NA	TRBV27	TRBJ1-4	CASSWSPANEKLFF	TGTGCCAGCAGTTGGAGCCCGGCTAATGAAAAACTGTTTTTT
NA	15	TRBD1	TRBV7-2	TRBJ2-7	CASSLGTGLTYEQYF	TGTGCCAGCAGCCTAGGGACAGGGTTAACCTACGAGCAGTACTTC
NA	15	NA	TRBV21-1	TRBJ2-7	CASSKVRGVFGEQYF	TGTGCCAGCAGCAAAGTTCGCGGGGTTTTCGGCGAGCAGTACTTC
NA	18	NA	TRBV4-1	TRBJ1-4	CASSQGGSGPRSYEKLFF	TGCGCCAGCAGCCAAGGGGGCAGTGGCCCCAGGTCCTATGAAAAACTGTTTTTT
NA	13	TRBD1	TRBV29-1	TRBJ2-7	CSVRDRERSEQYF	TGCAGCGTGAGGGACAGGGAAAGGTCCGAGCAGTACTTC
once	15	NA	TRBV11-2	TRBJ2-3	CASSHRGRETGTQYF	TGTGCCAGCAGCCACCGGGGGCGGGAGACAGGTACGCAGTATTTT
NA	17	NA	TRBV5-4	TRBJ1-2	CASSSSEGGSWRNGYTF	TGTGCCAGCAGCTCCTCGGAGGGCGGGTCGTGGCGCAATGGCTACACCTTC
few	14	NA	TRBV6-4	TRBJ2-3	CASSRDSGTDTQYF	TGTGCCAGCAGCCGGGACTCAGGCACAGATACGCAGTATTTT
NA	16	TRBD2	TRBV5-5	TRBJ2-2	CASTPAGGAFSGELFF	TGTGCCAGCACCCCCGCCGGGGGGGCCTTTTCCGGGGAGCTGTTTTTT
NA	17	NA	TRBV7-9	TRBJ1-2	CASTTGRGILPNYGYTF	TGTGCCAGCACGACAGGCCGGGGAATTCTCCCTAACTATGGCTACACCTTC
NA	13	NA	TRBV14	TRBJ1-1	CASSQGQRTEAFF	TGTGCCAGCAGCCAAGGGCAGCGCACTGAAGCTTTCTTT
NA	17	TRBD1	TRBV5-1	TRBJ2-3	CASSSTTGTDFTDTQYF	TGCGCCAGCAGCTCCACGACAGGGACGGATTTCACAGATACGCAGTATTTT
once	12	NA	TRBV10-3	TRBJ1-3	CAARGSGNTIYF	TGTGCCGCTAGAGGCTCTGGAAACACCATATATTTT
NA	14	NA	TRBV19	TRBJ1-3	CASSPSAAGNTIYF	TGTGCCAGCTCGCCTAGCGCTGCTGGAAACACCATATATTTT
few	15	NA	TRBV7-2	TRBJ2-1	CASSLIRAEWGEQFF	TGTGCCAGCAGCTTAATCAGGGCAGAATGGGGTGAGCAGTTCTTC
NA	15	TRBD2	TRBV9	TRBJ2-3	CASSGLASGADTQYF	TGTGCCAGCAGCGGACTAGCGAGTGGGGCAGATACGCAGTATTTT
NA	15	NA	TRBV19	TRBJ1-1	CASSINGFANTEAFF	TGTGCCAGTAGTATTAATGGCTTTGCAAACACTGAAGCTTTCTTT
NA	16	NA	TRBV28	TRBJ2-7	CASSPDWGVSSYEQYF	TGTGCCAGCAGTCCCGATTGGGGCGTAAGCTCCTACGAGCAGTACTTC
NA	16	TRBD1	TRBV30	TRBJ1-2	CAWSKRRSGGEHGYTF	TGTGCCTGGAGTAAGCGCCGTTCAGGGGGAGAACATGGCTACACCTTC
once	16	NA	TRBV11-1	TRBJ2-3	CASSLVGGARADTQYF	TGTGCCAGCAGCTTAGTAGGGGGGGCCAGGGCAGATACGCAGTATTTT
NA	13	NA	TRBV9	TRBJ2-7	CASSAGMGYEQYF	TGTGCCAGCAGCGCGGGGATGGGCTACGAGCAGTACTTC
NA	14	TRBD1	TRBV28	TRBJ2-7	CASSSGTGGYEQYF	TGTGCCAGCAGTTCCGGGACAGGGGGCTACGAGCAGTACTTC
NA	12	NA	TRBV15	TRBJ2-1	CATSRDGNEQFF	TGTGCCACCAGCAGAGACGGGAATGAGCAGTTCTTC
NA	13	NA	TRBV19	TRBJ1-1	CASSIQGLTEAFF	TGTGCCAGTAGTATCCAGGGTCTCACTGAAGCTTTCTTT
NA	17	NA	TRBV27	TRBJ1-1	CASRSLMRGKMNTEAFF	TGTGCCAGCAGGTCTCTTATGCGGGGTAAAATGAACACTGAAGCTTTCTTT
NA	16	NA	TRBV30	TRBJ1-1	CAWPGVVGGANTEAFF	TGTGCCTGGCCCGGCGTCGTAGGGGGGGCGAACACTGAAGCTTTCTTT
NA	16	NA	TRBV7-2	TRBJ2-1	CASSFIEGIIHNEQFF	TGTGCCAGCAGCTTCATAGAGGGAATAATACACAATGAGCAGTTCTTC
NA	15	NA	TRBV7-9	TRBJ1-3	CASSRAQSSGNTIYF	TGTGCCAGCAGCCGAGCGCAGAGCTCTGGAAACACCATATATTTT
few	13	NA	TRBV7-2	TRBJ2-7	CASSRGQTYEQYF	TGTGCCAGCAGCCGGGGACAAACCTACGAGCAGTACTTC
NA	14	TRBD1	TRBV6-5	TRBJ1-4	CASRGQGVNEKLFF	TGTGCCAGCAGGGGACAGGGGGTTAATGAAAAACTGTTTTTT
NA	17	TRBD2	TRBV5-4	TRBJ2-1	CASSPRLAASSYNEQFF	TGTGCCAGCAGCCCTCGACTAGCGGCCAGCTCCTACAATGAGCAGTTCTTC
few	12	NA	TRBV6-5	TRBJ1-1	CASRTTNTEAFF	TGTGCCAGCAGAACAACGAACACTGAAGCTTTCTTT
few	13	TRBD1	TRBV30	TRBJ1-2	CAWGQGANYGYTF	TGTGCCTGGGGACAGGGGGCAAACTATGGCTACACCTTC
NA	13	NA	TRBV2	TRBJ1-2	CASSEVRSYGYTF	TGTGCCAGCAGTGAAGTTCGGTCCTATGGCTACACCTTC
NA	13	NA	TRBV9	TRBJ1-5	CASSPGGSQPQHF	TGTGCCAGCAGCCCCGGGGGGAGCCAGCCCCAGCATTTT